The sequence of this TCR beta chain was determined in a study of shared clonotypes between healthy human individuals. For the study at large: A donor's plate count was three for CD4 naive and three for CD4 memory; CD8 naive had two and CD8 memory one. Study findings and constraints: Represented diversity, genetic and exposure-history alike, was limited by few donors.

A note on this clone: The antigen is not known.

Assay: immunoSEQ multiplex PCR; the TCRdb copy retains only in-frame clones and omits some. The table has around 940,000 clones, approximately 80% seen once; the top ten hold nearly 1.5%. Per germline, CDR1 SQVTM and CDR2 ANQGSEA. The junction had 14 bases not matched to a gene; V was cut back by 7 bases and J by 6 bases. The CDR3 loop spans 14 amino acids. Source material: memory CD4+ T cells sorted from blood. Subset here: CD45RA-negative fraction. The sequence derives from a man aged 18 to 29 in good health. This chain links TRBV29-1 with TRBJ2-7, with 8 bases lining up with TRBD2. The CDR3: CSATPKAGVSEQYF. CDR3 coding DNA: TGCAGCGCCACGCCTAAAGCGGGAGTGAGCGAGCAGTACTTC.